The present T cell receptor (beta chain) was sequenced within a study of human T cells and chemical hapten exposure. Background on the study: Per-sample TCR yield variation was attributed mainly to small pooled library volume differences.

Regarding the study as a whole: Expanded TCRs formed significantly more large CDR3 similarity clusters than controls. Higher patch test scores went with higher counts of PT1 expanded TCRs.

This clonotype appeared a few times. Antigen: not known. Time point reported: pre-sensitization, week 0. This sample's treatment: therapeutic diphenylcyclopropenone sensitization with weekly scalp DPC. TCRdb reprocessed the RACE reads via MiXCR and lists one record per CDR3 protein. The sample consists of about 350,000 distinct CDR3 sequences, approximately 5.8% of them appearing once. The sequence came from a woman between 18 and 30 years old with alopecia areata. Some clones in this sample may be carry-over from other donors' samples. The specimen comprised whole blood, sampled in connection with sensitization to the hapten diphenylcyclopropenone (DPC).

CDR3 coding DNA: TGTGCCAGCAGTTACTCTAGTTTGGGACACGCTAGTTCACCCCTCCACTTT. Its translation is CASSYSSLGHASSPLHF. V is TRBV6-5 and J is TRBJ1-6; a possible D gene is TRBD1 (6 bases). Germline V lookup: CDR1 MNHEY, CDR2 SVGAGI. Trimming left V 0 bases short and J 9 bases short, with 18 bases between. This CDR3 has 17 residues.